Below are 18 T cell receptor beta chains sequenced from a single sample in a study of CD8 T cells in Susac syndrome. Random hexamers served to reverse transcribe about 0.5 to 1 ug RNA. TCRdb analysed the immunoSEQ multiplex PCR reads with MiXCR anew, one entry per CDR3 protein. Of about 120,000 distinct CDR3 sequences listed, 96% were seen once; the top ten hold about 0.13%. Material for sequencing was CD4+ T cells from PBMCs. These receptors were collected from a human donor with Susac syndrome.

The chain carries TRBV10-3 and TRBJ2-1; the D is unclear. Germline-derived CDR1 and CDR2 are ENHRY and SYGVKD. The V gene lost 2 bases and the J gene lost 8 bases, with 10 bases spanning the gap. The CDR3 is made up of 13 amino acids. In nucleotides, the CDR3 is TGTGCCATCAGTGAGGTCCTCCGGGATGAGCAGTTCTTC. It translates to CAISEVLRDEQFF.

V and J are TRBV12-3 or TRBV12-4 and TRBJ2-7; no reliable D call. V lost 7 bases and J lost 5, with 15 bases in between. The CDR3 totals 13 residues. The CDR3 DNA is TGTGCCAGCACCCCGACGCCGGAACACGAGCAGTACTTC. It codes for CASTPTPEHEQYF.

This chain joins TRBV28 and TRBJ1-2; 7 positions agree with TRBD1. Germline V lookup: CDR1 MDHEN, CDR2 SYDVKM. Germline trimming cut 5 bases from V and 4 bases from J; bases unmatched to any gene: 7. There are 14 residues in the CDR3. The CDR3 reads CASSGRDSSYGYTF. DNA of the CDR3: TGTGCCAGCAGTGGCCGGGACAGCAGCTATGGCTACACCTTC.

V usage is TRBV6-2 or TRBV6-3 and J usage is TRBJ2-5; 13 bases are a match to TRBD2. With 6 bases clipped from V and 9 bases from J, the junction kept 7 bases outside the gene matches. Germline loops: CDR1 MNHEY, CDR2 SVGEGT. CDR3 length: 14 residues. Here the CDR3 DNA reads TGTGCCAGCAGACCCGGACTAGCGGGAGCGTCCCAGTACTTC. Protein sequence: CASRPGLAGASQYF.

The rearrangement uses TRBV14 and TRBJ2-6; the D is unclear. Germline V gives CDR1 SGHDN, CDR2 FVKESK. V was trimmed by 4 bases and J by 2 bases, leaving 9 bases between them. The CDR3 length is 15 residues. CDR3 bases: TGTGCCAGCAGCCCAGGTCGCCCTGGGGCCAACGTCCTGACTTTC. This sequence encodes CASSPGRPGANVLTF.

The chain uses TRBV24-1 and TRBJ1-2; D unresolved. Germline V lookup: CDR1 KGHDR, CDR2 SFDVKD. The length of the CDR3 is 14 residues. V dropped 2 bases and J dropped 6 bases, with 12 bases sitting between them. Written as DNA, the CDR3 is TGTGCCACCAGTGATTCTTGGAGAACTGATGGCTACACCTTC. Amino acid sequence: CATSDSWRTDGYTF.

The rearrangement links TRBV6-1 to TRBJ2-1, with TRBD1 matching over 7 bases. The junction had 6 bases not matched to a gene; V was cut back by 5 bases and J by 2 bases. This CDR3 contains 15 residues. Germline values: CDR1 MNHNS, CDR2 SASEGT. CDR3 DNA: TGTGCCAGCAGTTCACCGGGACAGACCTACAATGAGCAGTTCTTC. Its translation is CASSSPGQTYNEQFF.

J is TRBJ2-1 and V is TRBV4-1; D assignment may be TRBD1 or TRBD2 (6 bases each). The CDR3 contains 16 residues. CDR1 and CDR2 (germline): MGHRA, YSYEKL. Trimming left V 0 bases short and J 15 bases short, with 24 bases between. CDR3 bases: TGCGCCAGCAGCCAAGAGGCGGCGGGACAACCCCGCCATTCGTTCTTC. It codes for CASSQEAAGQPRHSFF.

The chain links TRBV2 to TRBJ1-1, with 8 bases fitting TRBD1. The CDR3 is 13 residues long. Germline CDR1 reads SNHLY; CDR2 reads FYNNEI. Trimming removed 5 bases from V and 4 bases from J; junction bases left unmatched: 3. The CDR3 DNA follows: TGTGCCAGCAGTCAGGGGGCTGTCACTGAAGCTTTCTTT. Protein product: CASSQGAVTEAFF.

The chain combines TRBV20-1 with TRBJ1-5; D perhaps matches TRBD1 (6 bases). The CDR3 runs to 19 residues. Germline assignment: CDR1 DFQATT and CDR2 SNEGSKA (reference sequence). The V gene lost 0 bases and the J gene lost 2 bases, with 23 bases spanning the gap. CDR3 loop: CSARDSSARGTNGNQPQHF. The CDR3 DNA reads TGCAGTGCTAGAGATAGTTCGGCCAGGGGTACAAACGGCAATCAGCCCCAGCATTTT.

This sequence joins TRBV7-2 and TRBJ2-5, with D perhaps matching TRBD1 or TRBD2 (5 bases each). Germline values: CDR1 SGHTA, CDR2 FQGNSA. V was clipped by 3 bases and J by 5 bases, with 13 bases between them. The CDR3 consists of 14 residues. This CDR3 is CASSFGGIVETQYF. As DNA, the CDR3 is TGTGCCAGCAGCTTTGGGGGTATCGTGGAGACCCAGTACTTC. Full variable domain (outside the CDR3, taken from reference TRBV7-2 and TRBJ2-5): GAGVSQSPSNKVTEKGKDVELRCDPISGHTALYWYRQSLGQGLEFLIYFQGNSAPDKSGLPSDRFSAERTGGSVSTLTIQRTQQEDSAVYLCASSFGGIVETQYFGPGTRLLVL.

V gene TRBV24-1 combines with J gene TRBJ2-1; TRBD1 matches at 9 bases. The V and J ends lost 5 bases and 8 bases, in that order; junction bases with no gene match: 9. CDR3 length: 15 residues. Germline loops: CDR1 KGHDR, CDR2 SFDVKD. This chain's CDR3 is CATSANLGQGYEQFF. The CDR3 region has the DNA TGTGCCACCAGTGCCAACCTGGGACAGGGCTATGAGCAGTTCTTC.

The chain joins TRBV5-1 to TRBJ2-2, with D perhaps matching TRBD1 or TRBD2 (5 bases each). Germline loops: CDR1 SGHRS, CDR2 YFSETQ. CDR3 length: 15 amino acids. The V end lost 1 base, the J end lost 4 bases, and 11 bases lay between the germline ends. Here the CDR3 DNA reads TGCGCCAGCAGCTTGTATGAGGGGCCCACCGGGGAGCTGTTTTTT. Amino acid sequence: CASSLYEGPTGELFF. Complete variable domain (other parts from reference TRBV5-1 and TRBJ2-2): KAGVTQTPRYLIKTRGQQVTLSCSPISGHRSVSWYQQTPGQGLQFLFEYFSETQRNKGNFPGRFSGRQFSNSRSEMNVSTLELGDSALYLCASSLYEGPTGELFFGEGSRLTVL.

This chain uses TRBV12-3 or TRBV12-4 with TRBJ2-1; D unresolved. The CDR3 spans 14 residues. Between the trimmed V and J ends, which lost 5 bases and 5 bases, there was a span of 13 bases. DNA of the CDR3: TGTGCCAGCAGTAAAGCCCGGACGGACAATGAGCAGTTCTTC. This translates into CASSKARTDNEQFF.

The rearrangement uses TRBV20-1 and TRBJ2-7; TRBD2 aligns across 11 bases. There are 13 residues in the CDR3. V lost 5 bases and J lost 3; bases outside the gene matches: 3. Germline V gives CDR1 DFQATT, CDR2 SNEGSKA (reference sequence). The CDR3 region has the DNA TGCAGTGCTCAACTAGCGGGAGTCTACGAGCAGTACTTC. Translating gives CSAQLAGVYEQYF.

The rearrangement uses TRBV30 and TRBJ1-1; TRBD1 might be the D (6 bases). V lost 8 bases and J lost 4, with 20 bases in between. The germline V gene has CDR1 GTSNPN and CDR2 SVGIG (reference sequence). The CDR3 consists of 14 residues. For the CDR3, the DNA is TGTGCCGGCCAAGGAGGGGGTTGGGGCACTGAAGCTTTCTTT. Translation: CAGQGGGWGTEAFF.

This clonotype appeared once. This rearrangement joins TRBV5-1 to TRBJ2-2, with TRBD2 matching over 13 bases. The CDR3 spans 17 residues. J was trimmed by 8 bases and V by 3 bases; bases with no gene match: 10. Germline values: CDR1 SGHRS, CDR2 YFSETQ. The CDR3 sequence: CASSWRTSGSLKGELFF. CDR3 sequence (DNA): TGCGCCAGCAGCTGGCGGACTAGCGGGAGCCTCAAAGGGGAGCTGTTTTTT. Using reference TRBV5-1 and TRBJ2-2 for the parts outside the CDR3, the full variable domain is KAGVTQTPRYLIKTRGQQVTLSCSPISGHRSVSWYQQTPGQGLQFLFEYFSETQRNKGNFPGRFSGRQFSNSRSEMNVSTLELGDSALYLCASSWRTSGSLKGELFFGEGSRLTVL.

This clonotype came up once. The V and J genes are TRBV29-1 and TRBJ2-1; 10 nucleotides align to TRBD2. V gave up 8 bases and J gave up 4 bases; unmatched junction bases: 11. The CDR3 spans 15 residues. The V gene's germline CDR1 is SQVTM and CDR2 ANQGSEA. CDR3 DNA sequence: TGCAGCTTCTGGACTAGCGGTCGATCTTACAATGAGCAGTTCTTC. This sequence encodes CSFWTSGRSYNEQFF.